This T cell receptor beta chain was found in a study of coeliac disease. Study context: Refractory type I: diet-unresponsive over 12 months, with immunophenotypically normal intraepithelial cells.

The germline V gene has CDR1 SGHVS and CDR2 FNYEAQ. Trimming removed 5 bases from V and 7 bases from J, with 15 bases in between. CDR3 length: 13 residues. In this sample, this clone turned up a few times. Assay: immunoSEQ multiplex PCR; the TCRdb copy retains only in-frame clones and omits some. The sample lists more than 3,000 clones, 40% to 60% seen once, with 11% in the top ten. Sequencing was performed on intraepithelial lymphocytes from the gut. This rearrangement joins TRBV7-6 to TRBJ2-7; TRBD1 might be the D (5 bases). The clonotype was recovered from a woman in her 70s with celiac disease. CDR3 in amino acids: CASSPPGFREQYF. The CDR3 DNA follows: TGTGCCAGCAGCCCTCCAGGGTTTAGAGAGCAGTACTTC.